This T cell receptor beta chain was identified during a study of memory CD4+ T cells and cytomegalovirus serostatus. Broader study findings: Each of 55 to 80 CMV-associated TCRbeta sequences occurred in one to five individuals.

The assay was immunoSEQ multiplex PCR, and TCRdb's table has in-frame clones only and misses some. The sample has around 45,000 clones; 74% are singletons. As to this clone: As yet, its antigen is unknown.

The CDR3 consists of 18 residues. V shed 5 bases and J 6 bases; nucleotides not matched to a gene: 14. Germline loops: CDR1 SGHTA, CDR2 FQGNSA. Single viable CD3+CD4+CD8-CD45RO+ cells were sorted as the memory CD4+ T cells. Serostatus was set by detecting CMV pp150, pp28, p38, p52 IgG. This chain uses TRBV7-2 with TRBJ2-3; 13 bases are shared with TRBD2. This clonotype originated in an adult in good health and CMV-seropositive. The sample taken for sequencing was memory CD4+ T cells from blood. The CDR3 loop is CASSLVPITSGGADTQYF. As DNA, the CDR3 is TGTGCCAGCAGCCTAGTTCCCATCACTAGCGGGGGGGCGGATACGCAGTATTTT.